This T cell receptor (beta chain) was identified during a study of blood T cell repertoires in COVID-19. The V gene end was trimmed by 1 base and the J gene end by 5 bases; junction bases not matched to a gene: 7. In germline, CDR1 is SGHTA, CDR2 FQGTGA. CDR3 length: 15 amino acids. This clone was seen only once. Only in-frame clones appear in the TCRdb table, and some are missing; sequencing was by immunoSEQ multiplex PCR. The data contain about 89,000 clones, 70% to 90% of them seen just once; the ten biggest clones take up approximately 0.5%. The J gene is TRBJ2-5, the V gene TRBV7-3, with 7 bases identical to TRBD2. The source of this sequence is a man between 60 and 70 years old with acute or convalescent COVID-19. The sequenced material came from peripheral blood. CDR3 nucleotide sequence: TGTGCCAGCAGCTTAAGTGGCAAGGGAGGGGAGACCCAGTACTTC. Protein: CASSLSGKGGETQYF. Supplemented by reference TRBV7-3 and TRBJ2-5, the full variable domain reads GAGVSQTPSNKVTEKGKYVELRCDPISGHTALYWYRQSLGQGPEFLIYFQGTGAADDSGLPNDRFFAVRPEGSVSTLKIQRTERGDSAVYLCASSLSGKGGETQYFGPGTRLLVL.